Listed here is a single T cell receptor beta chain. The data stem from a study of blood T cell repertoires in COVID-19. The CDR3 runs to 15 residues. Germline V gene sequence: CDR1 LNHNV, CDR2 YYDKDF (reference sequence). V lost 3 bases and J 5 bases, leaving 13 bases between the germline ends. Using immunoSEQ multiplex PCR, the repertoire was profiled, and TCRdb retains in-frame clones only, with some absent. The sample shows approximately 300,000 clones, roughly 89% of them seen only once. The J gene is TRBJ2-2, the V gene TRBV15; weak D call: TRBD1 (5 bases). The receptor's source is a man in his fifties or sixties who had recovered from COVID-19. Sequenced: PBMCs or T cells enriched from blood (not recorded which). CDR3 sequence: CATSRAGPGTGELFF. In DNA, the CDR3 is TGTGCCACCAGCAGGGCAGGGCCAGGGACCGGGGAGCTGTTTTTT.